The next 2 T cell receptor beta chains were all read from a single sample in a study of blood T cell repertoires in COVID-19. Assay: immunoSEQ multiplex PCR; the TCRdb copy retains only in-frame clones and omits some. The sample lists fewer than 30,000 clones, more than 65% occurring once. The specimen was peripheral blood. Source of these receptors: a woman aged 55-69 years with acute or convalescent COVID-19.

The V and J genes are TRBV3-1 (or the pseudogene TRBV3-2) and TRBJ1-5, with 10 bases matching TRBD1. The CDR3 runs to 15 residues. Per the germline V gene, CDR1 is LGHDT and CDR2 is YNNKEL (reference sequence). Trimming took 4 bases from V and 7 from J; bases not matched to a gene: 7. CDR3 bases: TGTGCCAGCAGCCGCGGGACAGGGGAGTGGCAGCCCCAGCATTTT. It encodes CASSRGTGEWQPQHF.

This clone came up once. This chain links TRBV5-6 with TRBJ1-6, with D hard to call. V was trimmed by 0 bases and J by 0 bases, leaving 13 bases between them. The length of the CDR3 is 18 residues. Germline CDR1 and CDR2: SGHDT and YYEEEE. For the CDR3, the DNA is TGTGCCAGCAGCTTGGTGGCAGGAACACCCTCCTATAATTCACCCCTCCACTTT. Protein sequence: CASSLVAGTPSYNSPLHF.